The 6 T cell receptor beta chains below come from one sample, sequenced in a study of T cell changes during pregnancy in multiple sclerosis. Repertoires were generated with immunoSEQ multiplex PCR, while TCRdb's copy carries only in-frame clones and drops some. Counted here are almost 50,000 clones, roughly 92% occurring once; the ten biggest clones make up roughly 0.98%. Source: peripheral blood, taken after pregnancy. Receptors originate from a female donor with multiple sclerosis, enrolled in a pregnancy study.

The chain has TRBV7-2 and TRBJ1-2; TRBD1 agrees at 9 bases. The CDR3 sequence is 14 residues long. V lost 5 bases, J lost 3 bases, and 4 bases stayed unmatched. Germline CDR1 is SGHTA and CDR2 is FQGNSA. The CDR3 sequence: CASSIDRGDYGYTF. The CDR3 region has the DNA TGTGCCAGCAGCATTGACAGGGGGGACTATGGCTACACCTTC.

The chain employs TRBV9 and TRBJ2-7, with no clear D. This CDR3 comprises 19 residues. CDR1 and CDR2 (germline): SGDLS, YYNGEE. V lost 0 bases and J 0 bases, leaving 22 bases between the germline ends. Written as DNA, the CDR3 is TGTGCCAGCAGCGTAGAGCCAAACTTTTTGGGCCAAGTCTCCTACGAGCAGTACTTC. Its translation is CASSVEPNFLGQVSYEQYF.

The chain carries TRBV14 and TRBJ1-2; 7 positions agree with TRBD1. Germline V lookup: CDR1 SGHDN, CDR2 FVKESK. CDR3 size: 15 residues. V lost 2 bases to trimming and J lost 6 bases; unmatched junction nucleotides: 9. CDR3 sequence reads: CASSQHGTVTDGYTF. The CDR3 bases are TGTGCCAGCAGCCAACACGGGACAGTGACGGATGGCTACACCTTC. The full variable domain, rest sourced from reference TRBV14 and TRBJ1-2, is EAGVTQFPSHSVIEKGQTVTLRCDPISGHDNLYWYRRVMGKEIKFLLHFVKESKQDESGMPNNRFLAERTGGTYSTLKVQPAELEDSGVYFCASSQHGTVTDGYTFGSGTRLTVV.

The V call is TRBV9, the J call TRBJ2-3; 10 nucleotides agree with TRBD2. Germline trimming cut 3 bases from V and 3 bases from J; bases unmatched to any gene: 13. Germline V gives CDR1 SGDLS, CDR2 YYNGEE. The CDR3 runs to 18 residues. The CDR3 spells CASSGSTGLARETDTQYF. CDR3 nucleotides: TGTGCCAGCAGCGGGTCTACGGGACTAGCGAGGGAAACAGATACGCAGTATTTT.

The V and J genes are TRBV9 and TRBJ1-2; D is unclear. The CDR3 totals 13 residues. V was clipped by 3 bases and J by 6 bases, with 12 bases between them. Germline V gene data show CDR1 as SGDLS and CDR2 as YYNGEE. In DNA, the CDR3 is TGTGCCAGCAGCGCCCTGGTCGGGAATGGCTACACCTTC. Encoded protein: CASSALVGNGYTF.

The rearrangement joins TRBV2 to TRBJ2-4; TRBD1 matches at 10 bases. From germline, CDR1 is SNHLY and CDR2 FYNNEI. This CDR3 comprises 13 residues. The ends lost 8 bases at V and 7 bases at J; junction bases unmatched: 5. Written as DNA, the CDR3 is TGTGCCAGCTACGACAGGGGGCTGAACATTCAGTACTTC. Residues: CASYDRGLNIQYF. Using reference TRBV2 and TRBJ2-4 for the parts outside the CDR3, the full variable domain is EPEVTQTPSHQVTQMGQEVILRCVPISNHLYFYWYRQILGQKVEFLVSFYNNEISEKSEIFDDQFSVERPDGSNFTLKIRSTKLEDSAMYFCASYDRGLNIQYFGAGTRLSVL.